These 10 T cell receptor beta chains share one sample of origin, sequenced in a study of read filtering for tumor transcriptome and immune sequencing. The library was built from around 400 ng RNA with molecular barcoded adaptors for alpha/delta and beta/gamma chains. Via MiXCR, TCRdb re-called the reads, giving one row per CDR3 protein. The table lists more than 35,000 distinct CDR3 sequences, around 15% of them singletons. What was sequenced was a population of CD138-negative cells sorted from bone marrow. These receptors all come from a donor at least 40 years old with multiple myeloma.

This clonotype was seen at least ten times. The chain combines TRBV5-4 with TRBJ2-1; 8 nucleotides match TRBD1. The CDR3 spans 13 residues. The V segment lost 4 bases and the J segment 9 bases; nucleotides outside the gene matches: 6. Germline V gene data show CDR1 as SGHNT and CDR2 as YYREEE (reference sequence). Written as DNA, the CDR3 is TGTGCCAGCAGCGTGGACAGGGTTAGTGAGCAGTTCTTC. Translation gives CASSVDRVSEQFF.

This clonotype has only a few counts. This may be a read error: a much more frequent sequence differs by one nucleotide. The chain uses TRBV7-9 and TRBJ2-2; D gene ambiguous. Per the germline V gene, CDR1 is SEHNR and CDR2 is FQNEAQ (reference sequence). V lost 5 bases, J lost 6 bases, and 13 bases lay in between. The CDR3 contains 14 residues. CDR3 sequence reads: CASSLSRASGELFF. CDR3 in DNA: TGTGCCAGCAGCCTGAGCCGAGCTTCCGGGGAGCTGTTTTTT. The whole variable domain, remainder taken from reference TRBV7-9 and TRBJ2-2, is DTGVSQNPRHKITKRGQNVTFRCDPISEHNRLYWYRQTLGQGPEFLTYFQNEAQLEKSRLLSDRFSAERPKGSFSTLEIQRTEQGDSAMYLCASSLSRASGELFFGEGSRLTVL.

Many counts were recorded for this clonotype. The chain joins TRBV19 to TRBJ2-2; D is ambiguous. Germline lookup yields CDR1 LNHDA and CDR2 SQIVND (reference sequence). The CDR3 runs to 14 residues. The V end was cut by 6 bases, the J end by 4 bases, with 12 bases between. The CDR3 is CASRDQKFTGELFF. In DNA form, the CDR3 reads TGTGCCAGTAGAGACCAGAAATTCACCGGGGAGCTGTTTTTT.

This clonotype occurred a few times. The genes are TRBV5-1 and TRBJ2-2, with TRBD1 matching 8 bases. After removal of 1 base from V and 3 bases from J, the junction contained 5 bases not matched to a gene. CDR1 and CDR2 from the germline V gene are SGHRS and YFSETQ. This CDR3 contains 16 residues. CDR3 in DNA: TGCGCCAGCAGCTTGACTCCGGGACAGGACACCGGGGAGCTGTTTTTT. Its protein is CASSLTPGQDTGELFF.

There are many counts of this clonotype. The chain is built from TRBV7-9 and TRBJ2-7; 7 bases are a match to TRBD2. The V and J ends lost 6 bases and 5 bases, in that order; junction bases with no gene match: 10. From germline, CDR1 is SEHNR and CDR2 FQNEAQ (reference sequence). CDR3 length equals 14 residues. CDR3 loop: CASSLGRGVNEQYF. The CDR3 nucleotides read TGTGCCAGCAGTCTCGGACGGGGGGTAAACGAGCAGTACTTC.

This clonotype was seen many times. The CDR3 sequence is CASSLEGSSTDTQYF. CDR3 nucleotide sequence: TGTGCCAGCAGCTTAGAGGGGAGTAGCACAGATACGCAGTATTTT. V usage is TRBV7-2 and J usage is TRBJ2-3; perhaps D is TRBD1 or TRBD2 (5 bases each). The CDR3 extends over 15 amino acids. Between the trimmed V and J ends, which lost 1 base and 0 bases, there was a span of 8 bases. Germline loops: CDR1 SGHTA, CDR2 FQGNSA.

This clonotype was observed at least ten times. The chain employs TRBV7-2 and TRBJ1-4; D ambiguous. This CDR3 region has 13 residues. Trimming shortened V by 1 base and J by 8 bases, and 8 bases separated the two germline ends. Germline CDR1 reads SGHTA; CDR2 reads FQGNSA. CDR3 DNA: TGTGCCAGCAGCTTAGACCAACAGGAAAAACTGTTTTTT. It encodes CASSLDQQEKLFF. Filled out from reference TRBV7-2 and TRBJ1-4, the complete variable domain reads GAGVSQSPSNKVTEKGKDVELRCDPISGHTALYWYRQSLGQGLEFLIYFQGNSAPDKSGLPSDRFSAERTGGSVSTLTIQRTQQEDSAVYLCASSLDQQEKLFFGSGTQLSVL.

The gene calls are TRBV5-6 and TRBJ1-2; TRBD1 is a possible D gene (6 bases). The CDR3 runs to 14 residues. Trimming shortened V by 6 bases and J by 4 bases, and 16 bases separated the two germline ends. Germline lookup yields CDR1 SGHDT and CDR2 YYEEEE. The CDR3 sequence: CASTPGRGAYGYTF. The CDR3 DNA sequence: TGTGCCAGCACCCCGGGAAGGGGGGCCTATGGCTACACCTTC.

There are a few counts of this clonotype. The chain links TRBV5-5 to TRBJ2-4; 7 bases map to TRBD1. The germline V gene has CDR1 SGHKS and CDR2 YYEKEE (reference sequence). This CDR3 has 15 amino acids. V shed 2 bases, J shed 1 base, and the junction held 3 bases outside the gene matches. CDR3 bases: TGTGCCAGCAGCTTACAGGGGCTGGCCAAAAACATTCAGTACTTC. Its translation is CASSLQGLAKNIQYF.

Worth noting for this clonotype: Since a much larger clone is just one base distant, this may be a read error. This is likely a read error, given that the CDR3 carries no conserved phenylalanine or tryptophan at its end. The CDR3 sequence is CASSLAGPNRAFL. The CDR3 DNA follows: TGTGCCAGCAGCCTCGCGGGCCCAAATAGGGCTTTCCTT. The chain couples TRBV11-1 to TRBJ1-1; D gene ambiguous. V was trimmed by 5 bases and J by 11 bases, leaving 18 bases between them. Germline V lookup: CDR1 SGHAT, CDR2 FQDESV (reference sequence). The CDR3 spans 13 residues.